Sequencing of this TCR beta chain was carried out in a study of a mutant IDH1 vaccine in newly diagnosed glioma. Study-level background: Commencement of vaccination occurred 4-6 weeks following radiotherapy alone, or concurrently with temozolomide cycles. Most patients had radiochemotherapy with temozolomide before enrollment; others had one alone.

V was trimmed by 2 bases and J by 9 bases, leaving 14 bases between them. CDR1 is GTSNPN and CDR2 is SVGIG in the germline V gene (reference sequence). The CDR3 extends over 13 amino acids. Comments on this clone: The antigen is undetermined.

Time point indicated: week 35, safety follow-up. In every dose of vaccine, 300 ug of mutant IDH1 20-mer peptide was given alongside topical imiquimod. Produced via immunoSEQ multiplex PCR; TCRdb's table is partial and in-frame only. The sample consists of about 31,000 clones, more than 75% of them appearing once. The study, taken as a whole, reports: Most patients, 85% to 95%, showed vaccine-induced immune responses.

Sequenced here: PBMCs, sampled from a glioma patient whose treatment included an IDH1 peptide vaccine. The gene calls are TRBV30 and TRBJ1-5; weak D call: TRBD1 (5 bases). The receptor's source is a man aged 25-45 years with glioma. The CDR3 here is CAWSPLVRGPQHF. The CDR3 DNA reads as TGTGCCTGGAGTCCGCTGGTGAGGGGGCCCCAGCATTTT.